This entry lists 22 T cell receptor beta chains sequenced from one sample in a study of cytomegalovirus exposure and HLA in healthy donors. A multiplex PCR was run with 60 Vbeta primers and 13 Jbeta primers. Clones were sequenced by immunoSEQ multiplex PCR, and TCRdb holds only the in-frame ones, with some missing. The sample contains 150,000 to 200,000 clones, 65% to 90% of which appear only once. The specimen sequenced was PBMCs. These receptors were collected from a woman aged 45-65 years in good health and CMV-seronegative.

The rearrangement links TRBV7-8 to TRBJ2-5; 10 positions agree with TRBD2. Losses at the gene ends were 1 base for V and 3 bases for J; bases not matched to a gene: 11. The germline gives CDR1 SGHVS, CDR2 FQNEAQ. The CDR3 extends over 18 amino acids. CDR3: CASSLVGLAGVMKETQYF. CDR3 nucleotides: TGTGCCAGCAGCTTAGTGGGTCTAGCGGGAGTCATGAAAGAGACCCAGTACTTC.

The chain uses TRBV5-6 and TRBJ2-2, with no clear D. Trimming shortened V by 1 base and J by 4 bases, and 8 bases separated the two germline ends. Germline assignment: CDR1 SGHDT and CDR2 YYEEEE. This CDR3 spans 14 amino acids. The CDR3 sequence is CASSLNQRTGELFF. CDR3 DNA: TGTGCCAGCAGCTTGAATCAGCGCACCGGGGAGCTGTTTTTT. Supplemented by reference TRBV5-6 and TRBJ2-2, the full variable domain reads DAGVTQSPTHLIKTRGQQVTLRCSPKSGHDTVSWYQQALGQGPQFIFQYYEEEERQRGNFPDRFSGHQFPNYSSELNVNALLLGDSALYLCASSLNQRTGELFFGEGSRLTVL.

This rearrangement joins TRBV11-2 to TRBJ2-1, with 7 bases lining up with TRBD2. V gave up 5 bases and J gave up 4 bases; unmatched junction bases: 8. This CDR3 region has 15 residues. Germline CDR1 reads SGHAT; CDR2 reads FQNNGV. Written as DNA, the CDR3 is TGTGCCAGCAGCCGGGGAAGCGGGGCTTACAATGAGCAGTTCTTC. It is translated as CASSRGSGAYNEQFF.

V gene TRBV28 combines with J gene TRBJ2-1; tentative D call: TRBD2 (6 bases). V gave up 6 bases and J gave up 9 bases, with 24 bases separating them. This CDR3 is built from 16 residues. Germline V lookup: CDR1 MDHEN, CDR2 SYDVKM. The CDR3 protein is CASRIDLAVAGREQFF. DNA of the CDR3: TGTGCCAGCAGGATCGATTTAGCGGTGGCGGGTCGTGAGCAGTTCTTC. Drawing the rest from reference TRBV28 and TRBJ2-1, the complete variable domain is DVKVTQSSRYLVKRTGEKVFLECVQDMDHENMFWYRQDPGLGLRLIYFSYDVKMKEKGDIPEGYSVSREKKERFSLILESASTNQTSMYLCASRIDLAVAGREQFFGPGTRLTVL.

In the case of this clone: Other DNA sequences in this specimen translate into the identical CDR3. This sequence joins TRBV10-1 and TRBJ1-1; D remains ambiguous. V dropped 4 bases and J dropped 0 bases, with 6 bases sitting between them. This CDR3 spans 13 amino acids. Germline values: CDR1 WNHNN, CDR2 SYGVQD (reference sequence). For the CDR3, the DNA is TGCGCCAGCAGTGGACAAATGAACACTGAAGCTTTCTTT. Amino acid sequence: CASSGQMNTEAFF.

This clone came up a few times. The identical CDR3 is also encoded by other nucleotide sequences in the sample. The genes are TRBV18 and TRBJ2-5; TRBD1 aligns across 10 bases. The germline V gene has CDR1 KGHSH and CDR2 LQKENI. There are 14 residues in the CDR3. V trimming: 4 bases; J trimming: 4 bases; junction bases outside the gene matches: 3. CDR3 amino acids: CASSLRTGGETQYF. Written as DNA, the CDR3 is TGTGCCAGCTCACTAAGGACAGGGGGAGAGACCCAGTACTTC.

V usage is TRBV27 and J usage is TRBJ2-5; TRBD1 matches 9 bases. The CDR3 is made up of 14 amino acids. Trimming cost V 8 bases and J 3 bases; bases outside gene matches: 7. Germline CDR1 is MNHEY and CDR2 is SMNVEV (reference sequence). The CDR3 loop reads CASLTGTGKETQYF. Written as DNA, the CDR3 is TGTGCCAGCCTCACCGGGACAGGGAAAGAGACCCAGTACTTC.

This clone was observed a handful of times. This rearrangement joins TRBV11-2 to TRBJ1-3; D gene unclear. The CDR3 runs to 13 residues. Germline loops: CDR1 SGHAT, CDR2 FQNNGV. The V end was cut by 3 bases, the J end by 5 bases, with 8 bases between. CDR3 region: CASSFPGRNTIYF. The CDR3 DNA follows: TGTGCCAGCAGCTTTCCTGGCAGAAACACCATATATTTT.

The chain employs TRBV28 and TRBJ1-5, with a possible D match to TRBD1 (6 bases). CDR1 and CDR2 (germline): MDHEN, SYDVKM. Trimming pared 6 bases from V and 1 base from J, leaving 16 bases between. CDR3 size: 16 residues. Written as DNA, the CDR3 is TGTGCCAGCAGCCCCCCCGGGACATCCAGCAATCAGCCCCAGCATTTT. Amino acid sequence: CASSPPGTSSNQPQHF.

This chain links TRBV28 with TRBJ1-5; D unresolved. Trimming shortened V by 6 bases and J by 1 base, and 10 bases separated the two germline ends. The CDR3 length is 14 residues. Germline CDR1 MDHEN, CDR2 SYDVKM. CDR3 nucleotide sequence: TGTGCCAGCAGCTCCGTCTCGAGCAATCAGCCCCAGCATTTT. This encodes CASSSVSSNQPQHF.

The rearrangement uses TRBV4-1 and TRBJ2-1; 9 positions match TRBD1. With V trimmed by 3 bases and J by 8 bases, 11 bases remained unmatched. This CDR3 spans 16 amino acids. CDR1 and CDR2 (germline): MGHRA, YSYEKL. CDR3 loop: CASSHATGGWRDEQFF. The DNA for the CDR3 is TGCGCCAGCAGCCACGCAACAGGGGGCTGGCGAGATGAGCAGTTCTTC.

This sequence joins TRBV13 and TRBJ2-5; 7 nucleotides agree with TRBD1. The germline CDR1 and CDR2 sequences are PRHDT and FYEKMQ (reference sequence). Germline trimming cut 5 bases from V and 1 base from J; bases unmatched to any gene: 4. The CDR3 length is 14 residues. CDR3 sequence (DNA): TGTGCCAGCAGCCAGAGACAGGGCCAAGAGACCCAGTACTTC. Its protein is CASSQRQGQETQYF.

The chain couples TRBV5-4 to TRBJ1-1; 9 bases align to TRBD1. V was clipped by 4 bases and J by 1 base; unmatched bases: 5. Germline CDR1 is SGHNT and CDR2 is YYREEE (reference sequence). CDR3 length equals 15 residues. In DNA form, the CDR3 reads TGTGCCAGCAGCCATTGGGGACAGGGGAACACTGAAGCTTTCTTT. Its protein is CASSHWGQGNTEAFF. The variable domain in full, completed from reference TRBV5-4 and TRBJ1-1, reads ETGVTQSPTHLIKTRGQQVTLRCSSQSGHNTVSWYQQALGQGPQFIFQYYREEENGRGNFPPRFSGLQFPNYSSELNVNALELDDSALYLCASSHWGQGNTEAFFGQGTRLTVV.

V gene TRBV7-2 combines with J gene TRBJ2-5, with 7 bases fitting TRBD2. V gave up 4 bases and J gave up 5 bases; unmatched junction bases: 7. The CDR3 length is 14 residues. Germline assignment: CDR1 SGHTA and CDR2 FQGNSA. The chain's CDR3 is CASSWGGEGETQYF. DNA for the CDR3: TGTGCCAGCAGCTGGGGGGGGGAGGGGGAGACCCAGTACTTC.

This chain links TRBV15 with TRBJ1-4, with TRBD1 matching 9 bases. The trim removed 8 bases at V and 5 bases at J, leaving 9 bases unmatched. CDR1 LNHNV and CDR2 YYDKDF come from the germline V gene (reference sequence). This CDR3 contains 15 residues. Here the CDR3 reads CATRIHGTGNEKLFF. CDR3 nucleotides: TGTGCCACCCGAATTCACGGGACAGGGAATGAAAAACTGTTTTTT.

A single count supports this clone. In nucleotides, the CDR3 is TGTGCCAGCAGCTCGTCTAGCGTCGGGGAGCTGTTTTTT. It codes for CASSSSSVGELFF. The chain recombines TRBV7-2 with TRBJ2-2; a possible D gene is TRBD2 (6 bases). The V gene lost 4 bases and the J gene lost 7 bases, with 10 bases spanning the gap. The CDR3 is 13 amino acids. Germline loops: CDR1 SGHTA, CDR2 FQGNSA.

V is TRBV19 and J is TRBJ1-1; 7 bases agree with TRBD1. V was clipped by 5 bases and J by 5 bases; unmatched bases: 11. The germline V gene encodes CDR1 LNHDA and CDR2 SQIVND (reference sequence). The CDR3 totals 15 residues. The CDR3 protein is CASSPRTGLLTEAFF. CDR3 nucleotide sequence: TGTGCCAGTAGTCCCCGGACAGGACTTCTTACTGAAGCTTTCTTT.

V is TRBV7-2 and J is TRBJ1-2; tentative D call: TRBD1 (5 bases). The CDR3 has 15 amino acids. V lost 2 bases, J lost 2 bases, and 12 bases lay in between. The germline V gene encodes CDR1 SGHTA and CDR2 FQGNSA. The CDR3 loop is CASSLSTGRNYGYTF. CDR3 in DNA: TGTGCCAGCAGCTTAAGCACAGGAAGAAACTATGGCTACACCTTC. Filled out from reference TRBV7-2 and TRBJ1-2, the complete variable domain reads GAGVSQSPSNKVTEKGKDVELRCDPISGHTALYWYRQSLGQGLEFLIYFQGNSAPDKSGLPSDRFSAERTGGSVSTLTIQRTQQEDSAVYLCASSLSTGRNYGYTFGSGTRLTVV.

The chain joins TRBV6-1 to TRBJ1-6; 8 bases agree with TRBD1. The length of the CDR3 is 14 residues. V was pared by 5 bases and J by 10 bases, with 7 bases of the junction left unmatched. Per the germline V gene, CDR1 is MNHNS and CDR2 is SASEGT. The CDR3 spells CASSQTGASSPLHF. The CDR3 nucleotides read TGTGCCAGCAGTCAGACAGGGGCCTCGTCACCCCTCCACTTT.

V and J are TRBV6-5 and TRBJ1-6; D gene uncertain. CDR1 and CDR2 from the germline V gene are MNHEY and SVGAGI. Trimming shortened V by 0 bases and J by 2 bases, and 5 bases separated the two germline ends. The CDR3 runs 15 residues. DNA for the CDR3: TGTGCCAGCAGTTACTCGTCGGCCTATAATTCACCCCTCCACTTT. Translated: CASSYSSAYNSPLHF.

The chain carries TRBV19 and TRBJ2-5, with D possibly matching TRBD1 (6 bases). Germline assignment: CDR1 LNHDA and CDR2 SQIVND (reference sequence). Trimming shortened V by 7 bases and J by 5 bases, and 20 bases separated the two germline ends. The CDR3 length is 15 residues. For the CDR3, the DNA is TGTGCCAGTAACACAGGGATGAGTTGGGACGAGACCCAGTACTTC. This translates into CASNTGMSWDETQYF.

J is TRBJ2-1 and V is TRBV6-4; tentatively, D is TRBD1 (7 bases). V was clipped by 3 bases and J by 0 bases, with 9 bases between them. Looked up from germline, CDR1 is MRHNA and CDR2 is SNTAGT. The CDR3 totals 15 residues. The chain's CDR3 is CASSERDSSYNEQFF. CDR3 in DNA: TGTGCCAGCAGTGAGCGGGACAGCTCCTACAATGAGCAGTTCTTC.